This TCR beta chain was identified during a study of pediatric ulcerative colitis. Only in-frame clones appear in the TCRdb table, and some are missing; sequencing was by immunoSEQ multiplex PCR. The data show about 17,000 clones, about 74% seen once. Rectal tissue came from one to two pinch biopsies taken at colonoscopy. No immunosuppressive drugs were given to ulcerative colitis patients before diagnostic colonoscopy. The V and J ends lost 2 bases and 8 bases respectively, with 12 bases between them. Germline CDR1 ENHRY, CDR2 SYGVKD. The CDR3 is 14 amino acids. There are a few counts of this clone. The receptor's source is a girl aged 10 to 17 with moderate ulcerative colitis. The sequenced sample was gut tissue. The V call is TRBV10-3, the J call TRBJ1-4; tentatively, D is TRBD1 (5 bases). CDR3 region: CAISEGRGGEKLFF. CDR3 coding DNA: TGTGCCATCAGTGAGGGAAGGGGAGGGGAAAAACTGTTTTTT.